This entry lists 32 T cell receptor beta chains sequenced from one sample in a study of cytomegalovirus exposure and HLA in healthy donors. The PCR had 60 Vbeta and 13 Jbeta primers. The assay was immunoSEQ multiplex PCR, and TCRdb's table has in-frame clones only and misses some. This sample's table has 45,000 to 70,000 clones. Sequenced: PBMCs. The receptor source for this set is a woman aged 45-65 years in good health and CMV-seropositive.

The CDR3 is CASSGSETYNEQFF. The CDR3 DNA follows: TGCGCCAGCAGTGGGAGCGAGACCTACAATGAGCAGTTCTTC. The V gene is TRBV10-2, the J gene TRBJ2-1; D ambiguous. Between the trimmed V and J ends, which lost 4 bases and 2 bases, there was a span of 9 bases. Germline V gene lookup returns CDR1 WSHSY and CDR2 SAAADI. This CDR3 has 14 residues.

The rearrangement joins TRBV19 to TRBJ1-6; 10 nucleotides line up with TRBD1. V lost 6 bases and J lost 10; bases outside the gene matches: 9. CDR3 length equals 15 residues. The germline gives CDR1 LNHDA, CDR2 SQIVND (reference sequence). CDR3 nucleotides: TGTGCCAGTAGATCAGGACAGGGGGAATACTCACCCCTCCACTTT. Amino acids: CASRSGQGEYSPLHF.

The chain combines TRBV28 with TRBJ2-7, with 8 bases fitting TRBD1. CDR3 length: 15 amino acids. Germline CDR1 is MDHEN and CDR2 is SYDVKM. V lost 5 bases to trimming and J lost 3 bases; unmatched junction nucleotides: 9. The CDR3 nucleotides read TGTGCCAGCAGTCCCGCGGGACAGGCGAACTACGAGCAGTACTTC. Protein product: CASSPAGQANYEQYF.

V gene TRBV6-6 combines with J gene TRBJ1-1; TRBD1 might be the D (5 bases). The V end lost 2 bases, the J end lost 1 base, and 8 bases lay between the germline ends. Germline V lookup: CDR1 MNHNY, CDR2 SVGAGI (reference sequence). The CDR3 spans 14 residues. The DNA for the CDR3 is TGTGCCAGCAGTTACGGGGGGGGGAACACTGAAGCTTTCTTT. Protein: CASSYGGGNTEAFF.

A word on this clone: At one of its ends the junction is not consistent with the germline gene, which may arise from a read error. V is TRBV19 and J is TRBJ1-2, with 10 positions matching TRBD1. The CDR3 is made up of 15 amino acids. CDR1 LNHDA and CDR2 SQIVND come from the germline V gene (reference sequence). The CDR3 spells CASSLPGTGVTPRNF. The CDR3 DNA follows: TGTGCCAGTAGTCTTCCAGGGACAGGGGTAACTCCGAGGAACTTC.

CDR3 in amino acids: CASGLYSFSYEQYF. The CDR3 bases are TGTGCCAGCGGATTGTACAGCTTCTCCTACGAGCAGTACTTC. The V gene is TRBV27, the J gene TRBJ2-7; D remains unclear. The CDR3 covers 14 residues. The germline CDR1 and CDR2 sequences are MNHEY and SMNVEV (reference sequence). V was shortened by 8 bases and J by 0 bases, with 14 bases between the two germline ends.

The chain links TRBV6-5 to TRBJ1-1; 9 bases match TRBD1. The germline V gene has CDR1 MNHEY and CDR2 SVGAGI. With V trimmed by 6 bases and J by 3 bases, 5 bases remained unmatched. There are 14 residues in the CDR3. As DNA, the CDR3 is TGTGCCAGCAGACGGGACAGGGTGGACACTGAAGCTTTCTTT. This encodes CASRRDRVDTEAFF.

V is TRBV6-5 and J is TRBJ1-1, with a weak D call TRBD1 (6 bases). V was pared by 0 bases and J by 1 base, with 12 bases between. Germline CDR1 is MNHEY and CDR2 is SVGAGI. This CDR3 is 16 amino acids long. The CDR3 DNA reads as TGTGCCAGCAGTTACTCAGGCGGGGGCCAGAACACTGAAGCTTTCTTT. Amino acids: CASSYSGGGQNTEAFF.

The J gene is TRBJ2-7, the V gene TRBV29-1; TRBD1 matches 7 bases. Trimming took 8 bases from V and 2 from J; bases not matched to a gene: 3. Germline V lookup: CDR1 SQVTM, CDR2 ANQGSEA. This CDR3 spans 11 amino acids. CDR3: CSYRGAYEQYF. Here the CDR3 DNA reads TGCAGCTACAGGGGAGCCTACGAGCAGTACTTC.

The V and J genes are TRBV5-6 and TRBJ2-1; D gene unclear. The CDR3 totals 13 residues. Per the germline V gene, CDR1 is SGHDT and CDR2 is YYEEEE. Trimming cost V 5 bases and J 10 bases, with 16 bases left between them. CDR3 sequence (DNA): TGTGCCAGCAGACGAGACTTGGCCAGCGAGCAGTTCTTC. Its protein is CASRRDLASEQFF.

The chain combines TRBV7-9 with TRBJ1-2; 7 positions agree with TRBD1. This CDR3 region has 14 residues. The V gene's germline CDR1 is SEHNR and CDR2 FQNEAQ (reference sequence). The J segment lost 1 base and the V segment lost 5 bases, leaving 4 bases of the junction unmatched. For the CDR3, the DNA is TGTGCCAGCAGCCAACAGGGGTTTAACTATGGCTACACCTTC. Protein product: CASSQQGFNYGYTF.

Here the CDR3 DNA reads TGCAGCGCCTGGACAGGGGGCCGGATGAACACTGAAGCTTTCTTT. Translated, it gives CSAWTGGRMNTEAFF. This rearrangement joins TRBV29-1 to TRBJ1-1; 11 bases fit TRBD1. The V gene's germline CDR1 is SQVTM and CDR2 ANQGSEA. The V gene end was trimmed by 7 bases and the J gene end by 0 bases; junction bases not matched to a gene: 7. CDR3 length: 15 amino acids.

The V call is TRBV7-8, the J call TRBJ1-1; D is unresolved. Germline CDR1 reads SGHVS; CDR2 reads FQNEAQ. There are 13 residues in the CDR3. Trimming cost V 5 bases and J 2 bases, with 9 bases left between them. The CDR3 protein is CASSPLVNTEAFF. The CDR3 DNA sequence: TGTGCCAGCAGCCCACTTGTTAACACTGAAGCTTTCTTT.

The gene calls are TRBV5-1 and TRBJ2-7; 13 nucleotides align to TRBD2. There are 18 residues in the CDR3. The J segment lost 2 bases and the V segment lost 1 base, leaving 9 bases of the junction unmatched. CDR1 SGHRS and CDR2 YFSETQ come from the germline V gene. The CDR3 bases are TGCGCCAGCAGCTTGACCAGGACTAGCGGGAGCGGCGCCTACGAGCAGTACTTC. Protein sequence: CASSLTRTSGSGAYEQYF.

This chain connects TRBV6-6 to TRBJ2-7, with TRBD1 matching 8 bases. With 10 bases clipped from V and 0 bases from J, the junction kept 8 bases outside the gene matches. Germline CDR1 is MNHNY and CDR2 is SVGAGI (reference sequence). CDR3 length: 14 amino acids. Here the CDR3 reads CATEQGAYSYEQYF. CDR3 coding DNA: TGTGCCACAGAGCAGGGGGCGTACTCCTACGAGCAGTACTTC.

V gene TRBV5-1 combines with J gene TRBJ2-7; 7 nucleotides agree with TRBD1. V trimming: 4 bases; J trimming: 4 bases; junction bases outside the gene matches: 2. CDR3 length equals 12 residues. Per the germline V gene, CDR1 is SGHRS and CDR2 is YFSETQ. In DNA form, the CDR3 reads TGCGCCAGCAGCCAGGGGGAGTACGAGCAGTACTTC. This sequence encodes CASSQGEYEQYF.

This chain connects TRBV6-5 to TRBJ1-5, with D perhaps matching TRBD1 (5 bases). Germline CDR1 reads MNHEY; CDR2 reads SVGAGI. With 5 bases removed from V and 0 bases from J, the gap between germline ends came to 11 bases. The CDR3 extends over 15 amino acids. The CDR3 sequence: CASSPGFYSNQPQHF. CDR3 in DNA: TGTGCCAGCAGTCCAGGGTTTTATAGCAATCAGCCCCAGCATTTT.

V usage is TRBV5-1 and J usage is TRBJ2-1; 11 bases are a match to TRBD2. The CDR3 is 17 residues long. V was clipped by 0 bases and J by 7 bases; unmatched bases: 9. In germline, CDR1 is SGHRS, CDR2 YFSETQ. The CDR3: CASSLALAGDRGNEQFF. The CDR3 nucleotides read TGCGCCAGCAGCTTGGCACTAGCGGGGGATCGGGGGAATGAGCAGTTCTTC. Supplemented by reference TRBV5-1 and TRBJ2-1, the full variable domain reads KAGVTQTPRYLIKTRGQQVTLSCSPISGHRSVSWYQQTPGQGLQFLFEYFSETQRNKGNFPGRFSGRQFSNSRSEMNVSTLELGDSALYLCASSLALAGDRGNEQFFGPGTRLTVL.

This chain connects TRBV19 to TRBJ2-5; 9 nucleotides agree with TRBD1. The DNA end lines up better with TRBJ2-7; the J call may be wrong. This CDR3 has 15 amino acids. Germline CDR1 and CDR2: LNHDA and SQIVND (reference sequence). CDR3 sequence (DNA): TGTGCCAGTAGCCCCGGGACAGGGTCTATGTACGAGCAGTACTTC. This sequence encodes CASSPGTGSMYEQYF.

V and J are TRBV7-8 and TRBJ1-2, with D maybe TRBD1 (6 bases). V lost 5 bases and J 4 bases, leaving 11 bases between the germline ends. Germline-derived CDR1 and CDR2 are SGHVS and FQNEAQ. The CDR3 extends over 13 amino acids. The CDR3 nucleotides are TGTGCCAGCAGCCCAGGGGAATCCTATGGCTACACCTTC. Residues: CASSPGESYGYTF.

The rearrangement uses TRBV6-5 and TRBJ1-1; no firm D call. Germline assignment: CDR1 MNHEY and CDR2 SVGAGI. The CDR3 sequence is 13 residues long. Trimming shortened V by 2 bases and J by 1 base, and 5 bases separated the two germline ends. CDR3 region: CASSYVANTEAFF. Here the CDR3 DNA reads TGTGCCAGCAGTTACGTAGCGAACACTGAAGCTTTCTTT.

The chain has TRBV7-3 and TRBJ2-5; 9 bases line up with TRBD2. V was pared by 5 bases and J by 5 bases, with 6 bases of the junction left unmatched. This CDR3 has 14 residues. In germline, CDR1 is SGHTA, CDR2 FQGTGA. The CDR3 bases are TGTGCCAGCAGCCGTAGCGGGGGCGGGGAGACCCAGTACTTC. Encoded protein: CASSRSGGGETQYF. Using reference TRBV7-3 and TRBJ2-5 for the parts outside the CDR3, the full variable domain is GAGVSQTPSNKVTEKGKYVELRCDPISGHTALYWYRQSLGQGPEFLIYFQGTGAADDSGLPNDRFFAVRPEGSVSTLKIQRTERGDSAVYLCASSRSGGGETQYFGPGTRLLVL.

The genes are TRBV4-1 and TRBJ1-2; TRBD1 matches at 7 bases. Germline V gene data show CDR1 as MGHRA and CDR2 as YSYEKL. V lost 3 bases, J lost 4 bases, and 8 bases stayed unmatched. This CDR3 contains 15 residues. The CDR3 DNA reads TGCGCCAGCAGCCATTCGAACAGGGGTGGCTATGGCTACACCTTC. Protein: CASSHSNRGGYGYTF.

This chain joins TRBV5-1 and TRBJ2-1; D perhaps matches TRBD1 (5 bases). CDR3 length: 15 amino acids. In germline, CDR1 is SGHRS, CDR2 YFSETQ. Trimming left V 0 bases short and J 7 bases short, with 14 bases between. The DNA of the CDR3 is TGCGCCAGCAGCTTGGCTAGGGGATTGGGAAATGAGCAGTTCTTC. Amino acids: CASSLARGLGNEQFF.

The chain couples TRBV6-5 to TRBJ1-1; no clear D gene. Trimming left V 5 bases short and J 6 bases short, with 10 bases between. Looked up from germline, CDR1 is MNHEY and CDR2 is SVGAGI. The CDR3 runs 12 residues. The CDR3 DNA reads as TGTGCCAGCAGTGAACAGATGGCTGAAGCTTTCTTT. It codes for CASSEQMAEAFF.

The gene calls are TRBV29-1 and TRBJ1-5; TRBD1 aligns across 11 bases. Trimming at V came to 6 bases and at J to 7 bases, leaving 2 bases not matched to a gene. CDR1 is SQVTM and CDR2 is ANQGSEA in the germline V gene. The CDR3 runs 12 residues. CDR3 sequence (DNA): TGCAGCGTCGGGACAGGGGGACAGCCCCAGCATTTT. This translates into CSVGTGGQPQHF.

The chain joins TRBV9 to TRBJ1-2; 10 positions agree with TRBD1. The germline V gene encodes CDR1 SGDLS and CDR2 YYNGEE. The CDR3 extends over 15 amino acids. V was clipped by 4 bases and J by 2 bases; unmatched bases: 5. Here the CDR3 DNA reads TGTGCCAGCAGCTCCCGGACAGGGGGAAACTATGGCTACACCTTC. Translation: CASSSRTGGNYGYTF.

V is TRBV19 and J is TRBJ1-2; tentative D call: TRBD1 (6 bases). V lost 3 bases to trimming and J lost 8 bases, with 16 bases between them. The germline V gene has CDR1 LNHDA and CDR2 SQIVND (reference sequence). This CDR3 contains 14 residues. The CDR3 loop reads CASSIGAGAIGYTF. The CDR3 nucleotides are TGTGCCAGTAGTATCGGGGCAGGGGCGATCGGCTACACCTTC.

V is TRBV2 and J is TRBJ2-5; the match to TRBD1 covers 9 bases. This CDR3 is built from 15 residues. Per germline, CDR1 SNHLY and CDR2 FYNNEI. The trim removed 4 bases at V and 2 bases at J, leaving 5 bases unmatched. Written as DNA, the CDR3 is TGTGCCAGCAGTGGACAGGGGGTAAAGCAAGAGACCCAGTACTTC. It encodes CASSGQGVKQETQYF.

This chain joins TRBV2 and TRBJ1-2, with 7 bases lining up with TRBD1. There are 16 residues in the CDR3. The V and J ends lost 4 bases and 2 bases, in that order; junction bases with no gene match: 10. Per the germline V gene, CDR1 is SNHLY and CDR2 is FYNNEI. CDR3 sequence reads: CASSGQGGERNYGYTF. DNA for the CDR3: TGTGCCAGCAGTGGACAGGGCGGGGAACGGAACTATGGCTACACCTTC.

The chain couples TRBV20-1 to TRBJ2-1; tentative D call: TRBD2 (5 bases). Germline V gene data show CDR1 as DFQATT and CDR2 as SNEGSKA (reference sequence). The CDR3 spans 11 residues. DNA of the CDR3: TGCAGCGCGGACGGGAACAATGAGCAGTTCTTC. Translation: CSADGNNEQFF.

This chain joins TRBV6-5 and TRBJ2-3; 8 nucleotides match TRBD1. CDR3 length equals 14 residues. Germline CDR1 reads MNHEY; CDR2 reads SVGAGI. V lost 6 bases to trimming and J lost 5 bases; unmatched junction nucleotides: 7. This chain's CDR3 is CASRSGGSGDTQYF. The CDR3 DNA reads as TGTGCCAGCAGGTCAGGGGGCAGTGGAGATACGCAGTATTTT.